These 27 T cell receptor beta chains share one sample of origin, sequenced in a study of regulatory T cells in long-lasting Graves disease. With iRepertoire HTBI primers and Arm-PCR of CDR3 regions, TCR beta libraries were built. TCRdb ran MiXCR on the multiplex PCR reads and lists one entry per CDR3 protein. The sample holds 450,000 to 500,000 distinct CDR3 sequences; 15% to 20% are singletons and the top ten take more than 10%. Time point indicated: newly diagnosed GD, antithyroid drugs for less than 3 months. The authors made the TCR library using RNA they extracted from PBMCs. These data were also reused for a study on T cells in Graves' hyperthyroidism and ophthalmopathy.

The source material was peripheral blood mononuclear cells (PBMCs), sampled at new diagnosis, from a patient treated with antithyroid drugs. The source is a man in his forties or fifties with Graves disease.

With regard to this clonotype: A much more abundant neighbour one base away suggests this may be a read error. J is TRBJ1-5 and V is TRBV3-1; no reliable D call. CDR3 size: 13 residues. The germline gives CDR1 LGHDT, CDR2 YNNKEL (reference sequence). CDR3 nucleotides: TGTGCCAGCAGCCAAGACAGTAATCAGTCCCAGCATTTT. Translating it yields CASSQDSNQSQHF.

In the case of this clonotype: A much larger clone sits a single nucleotide away, making a read error possible. This sequence joins TRBV12-3 or TRBV12-4 and TRBJ2-7; 8 bases align to TRBD2. CDR3 length: 13 amino acids. This CDR3 reads CASSFRLAGERYF. The CDR3 DNA reads TGTGCCAGCAGCTTCCGGCTAGCGGGCGAGCGGTACTTC.

The chain couples TRBV27 to TRBJ1-1; D is perhaps TRBD1 (5 bases). This CDR3 has 13 residues. CDR1 is MNHEY and CDR2 is SMNVEV in the germline V gene (reference sequence). Trimming pared 2 bases from V and 11 bases from J, leaving 15 bases between. The CDR3 DNA follows: TGTGCCAGCAGTTTAGGGGGGTACGGATCTGCTTTCTTT. Its translation: CASSLGGYGSAFF.

This clonotype was found a few times. The V call is TRBV6-2 or TRBV6-3, the J call TRBJ1-5, with a tentative D call TRBD1 (6 bases). Trimming stripped 3 bases from V and 5 bases from J, with 11 bases between. The length of the CDR3 is 14 residues. Germline V gene data show CDR1 as MNHEY and CDR2 as SVGEGT. Here the CDR3 DNA reads TGTGCCAGCAGTTATTTGGGGGCTGATCAGCCCCAGCATTTT. Translating gives CASSYLGADQPQHF.

This clonotype was observed many times. This rearrangement joins TRBV18 to TRBJ2-1; the D gene is possibly TRBD2 (5 bases). V was trimmed by 1 base and J by 0 bases, leaving 10 bases between them. Germline-derived CDR1 and CDR2 are KGHSH and LQKENI. This CDR3 has 16 amino acids. The CDR3 sequence: CASSPRAASSYNEQFF. The CDR3 coding sequence is TGTGCCAGCTCACCACGAGCGGCCAGCTCCTACAATGAGCAGTTCTTC.

This clonotype has more than one count but fewer than ten. Likely a read error: the CDR3 ends without its conserved phenylalanine or tryptophan. The V gene is TRBV6-1, the J gene TRBJ2-7; 13 nucleotides line up with TRBD2. CDR1 and CDR2 (germline): MNHNS, SASEGT. J was trimmed by 7 bases and V by 6 bases; bases with no gene match: 6. The CDR3 contains 14 residues. CDR3 region: CASRGTSGIGEQYL. The CDR3 DNA follows: TGTGCCAGCAGAGGGACTAGCGGGATAGGGGAGCAGTACCTC.

This sequence joins TRBV29-1 and TRBJ2-2; D is ambiguous. Germline loops: CDR1 SQVTM, CDR2 ANQGSEA. V was cut by 4 bases and J by 1 base, with 13 bases left in between. This CDR3 region has 15 residues. This chain's CDR3 is CSVAHGKGNTGELFF. As DNA, the CDR3 is TGCAGCGTTGCTCATGGGAAAGGGAACACCGGGGAGCTGTTTTTT.

The V gene is TRBV25-1, the J gene TRBJ2-6; D may be TRBD2 (6 bases). Per germline, CDR1 MGHDK and CDR2 SYGVNS. Between the trimmed V and J ends, which lost 6 bases and 0 bases, there was a span of 12 bases. This CDR3 region has 16 residues. DNA for the CDR3: TGTGCCAGCAGCCGATCCGGGGGCTCTGGGGCCAACGTCCTGACTTTC. Translating it yields CASSRSGGSGANVLTF.

This clonotype showed up many times. The genes are TRBV6-5 and TRBJ2-1; maybe TRBD1 (5 bases). CDR3 length equals 15 residues. Germline V gene data show CDR1 as MNHEY and CDR2 as SVGAGI. Trimming removed 2 bases from V and 7 bases from J, with 15 bases in between. The CDR3: CASSYRGRIDNEQFF. DNA of the CDR3: TGTGCCAGCAGTTACAGGGGCCGCATTGATAATGAGCAGTTCTTC.

This clonotype has just a few counts. This chain connects TRBV18 to TRBJ1-4; no reliable D call. The CDR3 runs 16 residues. Per germline, CDR1 KGHSH and CDR2 LQKENI. Deletions cut 4 bases from V and 0 bases from J, with 12 bases between. Here the CDR3 DNA reads TGTGCCAGCTCACTAAAGTCCAAGGCAACTAATGAAAAACTGTTTTTT. Its protein is CASSLKSKATNEKLFF.

Points on this clonotype: This clone may be a read error of a much larger clone one base away. V gene TRBV2 combines with J gene TRBJ1-6; D is unclear. The CDR3 totals 13 residues. Germline CDR1 SNHLY, CDR2 FYNNEI. This CDR3 reads CASREEVSSPLHF. The CDR3 region has the DNA TGTGCCAGCAGGGAAGAGGTGAGTTCACCCCTCCACTTT.

This clonotype was recorded many times. CDR3 bases: TGTGCCAGCAGTTGGACAGGGGGGTTCACCGGGGAGCTGTTTTTT. Translated: CASSWTGGFTGELFF. The chain joins TRBV28 to TRBJ2-2; the match to TRBD1 covers 10 bases. The V and J ends lost 4 bases and 4 bases, in that order; junction bases with no gene match: 3. This CDR3 contains 15 residues. Germline V gives CDR1 MDHEN, CDR2 SYDVKM.

This clonotype was detected ten times or more. V is TRBV5-5 and J is TRBJ2-3, with 11 bases lining up with TRBD2. Germline V gives CDR1 SGHKS, CDR2 YYEKEE (reference sequence). CDR3 length: 16 residues. The V gene end was trimmed by 4 bases and the J gene end by 2 bases; junction bases not matched to a gene: 6. CDR3 sequence (DNA): TGTGCCAGCAGCCTCCGACTAGCGGGAAACACAGATACGCAGTATTTT. Translated, it gives CASSLRLAGNTDTQYF.

This clonotype has at least ten counts. This chain uses TRBV6-9 with TRBJ2-7, with TRBD2 matching over 11 bases. Germline V lookup: CDR1 MNHGY, CDR2 SVAAGI. The junction had 2 bases not matched to a gene; V was cut back by 4 bases and J by 6 bases. CDR3 size: 13 residues. The CDR3 sequence: CASSLTSGSEQYF. CDR3 DNA sequence: TGTGCCAGCAGTTTAACTAGCGGGAGCGAGCAGTACTTC.

This rearrangement joins TRBV10-3 to TRBJ1-1; TRBD1 matches 7 bases. The V gene's germline CDR1 is ENHRY and CDR2 SYGVKD. The CDR3 is 13 residues long. With 10 bases clipped from V and 0 bases from J, the junction kept 5 bases outside the gene matches. CDR3 nucleotide sequence: TGTGCCACCCGGACAGGCATGAACACTGAAGCTTTCTTT. Protein sequence: CATRTGMNTEAFF.

This clonotype was counted many times. The rearrangement uses TRBV2 and TRBJ2-3; D gene unclear. Germline CDR1 reads SNHLY; CDR2 reads FYNNEI. The CDR3 has 14 residues. V was pared by 0 bases and J by 4 bases, with 8 bases between. CDR3 amino acids: CASSEAVEADTQYF. Here the CDR3 DNA reads TGTGCCAGCAGTGAAGCGGTAGAGGCAGATACGCAGTATTTT.

This clonotype has just a few counts. The chain uses TRBV11-3 and TRBJ2-2; D is possibly TRBD1 (5 bases). The V gene lost 3 bases and the J gene lost 6 bases, with 14 bases spanning the gap. CDR1 is SGHNT and CDR2 is YENEEA in the germline V gene. The CDR3 sequence is 15 residues long. The CDR3 loop reads CASSFRGNGAGELFF. CDR3 sequence (DNA): TGTGCCAGCAGCTTTAGGGGCAACGGCGCCGGGGAGCTGTTTTTT.

This clonotype was observed a few times. This rearrangement joins TRBV20-1 to TRBJ2-2, with 12 bases fitting TRBD2. V lost 3 bases to trimming and J lost 6 bases; unmatched junction nucleotides: 11. The CDR3 has 17 amino acids. From germline, CDR1 is DFQATT and CDR2 SNEGSKA (reference sequence). CDR3 coding DNA: TGCAGTGCTAGTTTCCTAGCGGGAGGGGTCGTCCCCGGGGAGCTGTTTTTT. Protein product: CSASFLAGGVVPGELFF.

This sequence joins TRBV10-2 and TRBJ2-7; 11 bases agree with TRBD2. Germline-derived CDR1 and CDR2 are WSHSY and SAAADI. CDR3 length equals 16 residues. Germline trimming cut 7 bases from V and 2 bases from J; bases unmatched to any gene: 10. CDR3 sequence: CASKGLAGGAAYEQYF. As DNA, the CDR3 is TGCGCCAGCAAGGGGCTAGCGGGAGGCGCGGCCTACGAGCAGTACTTC.

This clonotype was detected many times. The chain uses TRBV12-3 or TRBV12-4 and TRBJ2-1; D unclear. V lost 5 bases and J 7 bases, leaving 15 bases between the germline ends. The CDR3 runs to 14 residues. The DNA for the CDR3 is TGTGCCAGCAGTCCCCGGGTAGCAACAAATGAGCAGTTCTTC. Amino acids: CASSPRVATNEQFF.

This clonotype was found many times. The chain carries TRBV3-1 and TRBJ2-3; D is perhaps TRBD2 (6 bases). Germline V lookup: CDR1 LGHDT, CDR2 YNNKEL (reference sequence). Trimming pared 3 bases from V and 11 bases from J, leaving 21 bases between. The CDR3 covers 15 residues. The CDR3 sequence is CASSQPAGTLWKQYF. In nucleotides, the CDR3 is TGTGCCAGCAGCCAGCCTGCGGGAACGTTGTGGAAGCAGTATTTT.

This clonotype was picked up many times. The chain couples TRBV20-1 to TRBJ1-1; no clear D. Trimming pared 3 bases from V and 5 bases from J, leaving 13 bases between. CDR3 length equals 13 residues. Per germline, CDR1 DFQATT and CDR2 SNEGSKA (reference sequence). CDR3: CSASQSGRTEAFF. The CDR3 DNA reads TGCAGTGCTAGTCAATCGGGTCGGACTGAAGCTTTCTTT.

This clonotype was detected only a few times. The chain couples TRBV6-2 or TRBV6-3 to TRBJ1-1, with a weak D call TRBD1 (5 bases). With 6 bases removed from V and 2 bases from J, the gap between germline ends came to 22 bases. The CDR3 length is 17 residues. Germline V gene lookup returns CDR1 MNHEY and CDR2 SVGEGT. DNA of the CDR3: TGTGCCAGCAGGCTAACCCGGGCCGAAACAGGAAACACTGAAGCTTTCTTT. It yields the protein CASRLTRAETGNTEAFF.

This clonotype was seen at least ten times. The DNA of the CDR3 is TGTGCCAGCTCAGTCCGGGACAGCCTTAACTATGGCTACACCTTC. This sequence encodes CASSVRDSLNYGYTF. The chain carries TRBV18 and TRBJ1-2, with 7 nucleotides matching TRBD1. Per the germline V gene, CDR1 is KGHSH and CDR2 is LQKENI. V shed 5 bases, J shed 1 base, and the junction held 7 bases outside the gene matches. The CDR3 is 15 residues long.

The V gene is TRBV4-1, the J gene TRBJ1-2; TRBD1 agrees at 7 bases. The CDR3 contains 15 residues. The J segment lost 3 bases and the V segment lost 4 bases, leaving 8 bases of the junction unmatched. CDR1 and CDR2 from the germline V gene are MGHRA and YSYEKL. The CDR3 region has the DNA TGCGCCAGCAGCCCCCGAGAGGGGGCAGACTATGGCTACACCTTC. Translating gives CASSPREGADYGYTF.

This clonotype was recorded a few times. The CDR3 region is CSAGGLAVGEQYF. In DNA form, the CDR3 reads TGCAGTGCCGGAGGACTAGCGGTCGGCGAGCAGTACTTC. The chain has TRBV20-1 and TRBJ2-7, with 10 bases fitting TRBD2. The V gene end was trimmed by 6 bases and the J gene end by 6 bases; junction bases not matched to a gene: 8. The CDR3 spans 13 residues. Germline values: CDR1 DFQATT, CDR2 SNEGSKA (reference sequence).

This clonotype was seen at least ten times. The chain uses TRBV28 and TRBJ2-1, with unresolved D. V lost 4 bases to trimming and J lost 9 bases, with 13 bases between them. CDR3 size: 13 residues. Germline V gene lookup returns CDR1 MDHEN and CDR2 SYDVKM. CDR3 region: CASSSSALGEQFF. In nucleotides, the CDR3 is TGTGCCAGCAGTTCGTCGGCTCTGGGTGAGCAGTTCTTC. The full variable domain, its missing parts supplied by reference TRBV28 and TRBJ2-1, is DVKVTQSSRYLVKRTGEKVFLECVQDMDHENMFWYRQDPGLGLRLIYFSYDVKMKEKGDIPEGYSVSREKKERFSLILESASTNQTSMYLCASSSSALGEQFFGPGTRLTVL.